This T cell receptor (beta chain) originates from a study of somatic mutations in cytotoxic T cells in rheumatoid arthritis. The overall study: Certain V beta antibody-stained T-cell populations, V beta1+ cells sequenced for TCRB among them, were flow-sorted to nearly 100% purity.

The method was immunoSEQ multiplex PCR; TCRdb's version includes in-frame clones alone and lacks a portion of them. Of about 20,000 clones listed, under 85% are singletons. Overall study results and limits: Healthy controls did not share the age-linked increase in CD8+ clonality seen in rheumatoid arthritis patients.

The CDR3 length is 14 residues. Germline V gene data show CDR1 as MNHNY and CDR2 as SVGAGI (reference sequence). V was pared by 4 bases and J by 1 base, with 10 bases between. A remark on this clone: Its antigen is not known.

The sequence was obtained from an adult with rheumatoid arthritis. V is TRBV6-6 and J is TRBJ1-1; D remains unclear. The source material was CD8+ T cells sorted from blood. CDR3: CASSSVGQNTEAFF. For the CDR3, the DNA is TGTGCCAGCAGTTCGGTCGGCCAGAACACTGAAGCTTTCTTT.